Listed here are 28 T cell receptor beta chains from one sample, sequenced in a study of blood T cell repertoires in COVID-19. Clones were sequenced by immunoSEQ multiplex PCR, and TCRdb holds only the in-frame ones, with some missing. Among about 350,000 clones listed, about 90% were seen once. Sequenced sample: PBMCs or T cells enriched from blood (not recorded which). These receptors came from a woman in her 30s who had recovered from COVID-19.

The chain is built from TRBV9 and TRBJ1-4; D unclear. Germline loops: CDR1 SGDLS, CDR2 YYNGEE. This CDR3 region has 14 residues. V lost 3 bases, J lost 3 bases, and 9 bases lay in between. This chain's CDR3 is CASSGENPNEKLFF. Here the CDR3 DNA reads TGTGCCAGCAGCGGTGAGAATCCTAATGAAAAACTGTTTTTT.

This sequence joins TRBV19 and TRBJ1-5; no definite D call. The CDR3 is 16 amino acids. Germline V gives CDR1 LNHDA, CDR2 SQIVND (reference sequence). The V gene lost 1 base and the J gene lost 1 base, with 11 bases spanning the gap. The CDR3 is CASSIGSGFSNQPQHF. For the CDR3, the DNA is TGTGCCAGTAGTATAGGGTCGGGGTTCAGCAATCAGCCCCAGCATTTT.

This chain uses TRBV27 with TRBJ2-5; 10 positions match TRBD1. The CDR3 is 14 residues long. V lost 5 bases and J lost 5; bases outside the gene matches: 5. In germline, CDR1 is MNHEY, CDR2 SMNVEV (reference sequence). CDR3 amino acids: CASSPGQGRETQYF. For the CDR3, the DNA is TGTGCCAGCAGTCCGGGACAGGGGAGGGAGACCCAGTACTTC.

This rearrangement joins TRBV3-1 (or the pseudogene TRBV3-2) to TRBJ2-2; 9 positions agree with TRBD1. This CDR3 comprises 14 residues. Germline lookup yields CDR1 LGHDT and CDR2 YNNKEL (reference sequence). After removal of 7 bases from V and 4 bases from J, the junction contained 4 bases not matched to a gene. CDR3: CASNRGPSTGELFF. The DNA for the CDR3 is TGTGCCAGCAACAGGGGGCCGAGCACCGGGGAGCTGTTTTTT.

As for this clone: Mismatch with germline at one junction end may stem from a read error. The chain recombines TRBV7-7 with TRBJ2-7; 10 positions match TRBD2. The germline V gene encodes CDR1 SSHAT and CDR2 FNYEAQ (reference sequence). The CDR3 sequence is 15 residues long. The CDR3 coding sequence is TGTGCTAGCAGCCACGGACTAGCGGTTTCCTACGAGCAGTACTTC. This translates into CASSHGLAVSYEQYF.

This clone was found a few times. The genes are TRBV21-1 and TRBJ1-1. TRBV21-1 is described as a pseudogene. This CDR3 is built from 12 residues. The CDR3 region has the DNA TGTGCCAGCAGAACCAGCGGGGCTGAAGCTTTCTTT. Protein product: CASRTSGAEAFF.

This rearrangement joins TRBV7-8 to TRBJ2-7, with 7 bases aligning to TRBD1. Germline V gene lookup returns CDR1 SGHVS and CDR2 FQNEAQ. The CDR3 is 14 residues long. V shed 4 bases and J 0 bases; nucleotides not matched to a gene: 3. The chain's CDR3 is CASSSGQVSYEQYF. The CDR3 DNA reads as TGTGCCAGCAGCTCAGGACAGGTCTCCTACGAGCAGTACTTC.

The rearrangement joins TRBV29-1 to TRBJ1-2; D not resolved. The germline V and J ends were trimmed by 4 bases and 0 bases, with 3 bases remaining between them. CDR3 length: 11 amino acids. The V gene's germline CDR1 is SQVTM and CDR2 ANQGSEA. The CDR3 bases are TGCAGCGTTGTAGCTAACTATGGCTACACCTTC. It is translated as CSVVANYGYTF.

The CDR3 nucleotides read TGTGCCAGCAGGCCGGGACTAGCGGGGGCGGGGCAGTTCTTC. Translation: CASRPGLAGAGQFF. The chain employs TRBV9 and TRBJ2-1; 14 bases match TRBD2. Germline CDR1 is SGDLS and CDR2 is YYNGEE. V lost 5 bases and J lost 12; bases outside the gene matches: 7. This CDR3 region has 14 residues. The complete variable domain, with remaining parts taken from reference TRBV9 and TRBJ2-1, reads DSGVTQTPKHLITATGQRVTLRCSPRSGDLSVYWYQQSLDQGLQFLIQYYNGEERAKGNILERFSAQQFPDLHSELNLSSLELGDSALYFCASRPGLAGAGQFFGPGTRLTVL.

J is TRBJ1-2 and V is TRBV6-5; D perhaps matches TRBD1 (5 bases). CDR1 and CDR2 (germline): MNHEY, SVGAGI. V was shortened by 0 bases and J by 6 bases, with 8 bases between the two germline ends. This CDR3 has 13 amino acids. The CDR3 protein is CASSYSRQHGYTF. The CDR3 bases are TGTGCCAGCAGTTACTCGCGACAGCATGGCTACACCTTC.

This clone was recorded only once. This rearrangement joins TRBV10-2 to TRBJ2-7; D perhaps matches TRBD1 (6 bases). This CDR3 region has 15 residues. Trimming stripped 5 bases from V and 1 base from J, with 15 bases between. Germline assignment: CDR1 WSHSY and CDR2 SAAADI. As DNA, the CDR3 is TGCGCCAGCAGTTTTCGGACAGCCATTTCCTACGAGCAGTACTTC. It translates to CASSFRTAISYEQYF.

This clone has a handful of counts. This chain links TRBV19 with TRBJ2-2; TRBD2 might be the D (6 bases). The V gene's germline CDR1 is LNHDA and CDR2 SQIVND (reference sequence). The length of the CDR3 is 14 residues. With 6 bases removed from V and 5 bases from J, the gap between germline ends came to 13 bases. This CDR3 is CASSLLGGTGELFF. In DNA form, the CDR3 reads TGTGCCAGTAGCCTCCTGGGGGGAACCGGGGAGCTGTTTTTT.

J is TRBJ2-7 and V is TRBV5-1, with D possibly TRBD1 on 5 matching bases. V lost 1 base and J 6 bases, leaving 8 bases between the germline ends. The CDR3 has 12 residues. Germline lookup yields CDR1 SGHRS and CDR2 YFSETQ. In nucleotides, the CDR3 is TGCGCCAGCAGCTTGACAGGATCCGAGCAGTACTTC. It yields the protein CASSLTGSEQYF.

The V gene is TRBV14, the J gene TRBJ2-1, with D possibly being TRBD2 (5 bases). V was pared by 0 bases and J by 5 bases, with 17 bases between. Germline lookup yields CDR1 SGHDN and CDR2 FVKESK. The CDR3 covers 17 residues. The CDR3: CASSQEGSGRRDNEQFF. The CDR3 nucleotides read TGTGCCAGCAGCCAAGAAGGGAGCGGAAGAAGAGACAATGAGCAGTTCTTC.

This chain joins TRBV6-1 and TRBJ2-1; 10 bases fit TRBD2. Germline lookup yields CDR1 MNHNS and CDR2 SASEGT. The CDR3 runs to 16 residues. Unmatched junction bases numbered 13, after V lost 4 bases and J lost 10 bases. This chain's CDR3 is CASSALLAGVGGEQFF. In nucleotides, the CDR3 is TGTGCCAGCAGTGCTCTCCTAGCGGGGGTTGGGGGGGAGCAGTTCTTC.

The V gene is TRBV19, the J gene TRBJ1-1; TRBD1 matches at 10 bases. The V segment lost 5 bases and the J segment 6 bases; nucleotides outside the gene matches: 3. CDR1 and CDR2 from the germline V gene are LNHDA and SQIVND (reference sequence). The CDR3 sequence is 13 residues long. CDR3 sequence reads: CASSPGQGAEAFF. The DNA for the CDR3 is TGTGCCAGTAGTCCCGGACAGGGGGCTGAAGCTTTCTTT.

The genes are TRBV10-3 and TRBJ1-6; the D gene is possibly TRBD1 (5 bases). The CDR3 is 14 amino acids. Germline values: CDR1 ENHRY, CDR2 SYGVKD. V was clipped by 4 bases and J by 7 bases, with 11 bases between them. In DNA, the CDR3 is TGTGCCATCAGTGCGCAGGGTGGGAATTCACCCCTCCACTTT. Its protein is CAISAQGGNSPLHF.

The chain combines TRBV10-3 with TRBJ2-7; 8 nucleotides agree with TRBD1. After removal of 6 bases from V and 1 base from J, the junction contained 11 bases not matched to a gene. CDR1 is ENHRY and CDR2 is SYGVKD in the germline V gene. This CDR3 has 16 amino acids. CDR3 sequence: CAIRRTGSISSYEQYF. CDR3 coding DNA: TGTGCCATCAGGCGGACAGGGTCTATCTCTTCCTACGAGCAGTACTTC.

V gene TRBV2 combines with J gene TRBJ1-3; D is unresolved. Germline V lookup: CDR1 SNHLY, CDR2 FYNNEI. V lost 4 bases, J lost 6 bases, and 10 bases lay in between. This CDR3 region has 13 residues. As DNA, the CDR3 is TGTGCCAGCAGTGCCGGAGTCCTAAACACCATATATTTT. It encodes CASSAGVLNTIYF.

CDR3 bases: TGTGCCAGCAGCCTCGGACAGAGCTCTGGAAACACCATATATTTT. Its protein is CASSLGQSSGNTIYF. V gene TRBV5-8 combines with J gene TRBJ1-3, with D perhaps matching TRBD1 (6 bases). Trimming cost V 4 bases and J 0 bases, with 11 bases left between them. Germline V gene sequence: CDR1 SGHTS, CDR2 YDEGEE. This CDR3 contains 15 residues.

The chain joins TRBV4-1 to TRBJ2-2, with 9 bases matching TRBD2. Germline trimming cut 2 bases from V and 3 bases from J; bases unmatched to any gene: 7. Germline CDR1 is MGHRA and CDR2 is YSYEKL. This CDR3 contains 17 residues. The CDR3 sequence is CASSQSPSGGHTGELFF. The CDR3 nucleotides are TGCGCCAGCAGCCAATCCCCCAGCGGGGGGCACACCGGGGAGCTGTTTTTT.

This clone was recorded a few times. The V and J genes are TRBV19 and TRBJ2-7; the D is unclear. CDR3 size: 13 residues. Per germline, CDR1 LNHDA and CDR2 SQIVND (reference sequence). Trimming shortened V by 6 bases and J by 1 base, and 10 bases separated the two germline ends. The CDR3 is CASSDSNSYEQYF. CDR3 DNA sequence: TGTGCCAGTAGCGACTCAAATTCCTACGAGCAGTACTTC.

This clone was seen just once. The CDR3 bases are TGTGCCAGCAGCTTACGCCGCCGCAGTTCCGACGAGCAGTACTTC. Translated, it gives CASSLRRRSSDEQYF. The V gene is TRBV11-2, the J gene TRBJ2-7; D is ambiguous. CDR1 and CDR2 from the germline V gene are SGHAT and FQNNGV. The germline V and J ends were trimmed by 2 bases and 5 bases, with 16 bases remaining between them. The CDR3 has 15 residues.

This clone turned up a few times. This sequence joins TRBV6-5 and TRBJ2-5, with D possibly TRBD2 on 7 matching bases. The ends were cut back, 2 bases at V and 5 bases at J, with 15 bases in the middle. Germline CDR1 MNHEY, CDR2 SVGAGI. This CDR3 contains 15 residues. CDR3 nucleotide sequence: TGTGCCAGCAGTTACCCTGTAGGGGGGGGTGAGACCCAGTACTTC. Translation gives CASSYPVGGGETQYF.

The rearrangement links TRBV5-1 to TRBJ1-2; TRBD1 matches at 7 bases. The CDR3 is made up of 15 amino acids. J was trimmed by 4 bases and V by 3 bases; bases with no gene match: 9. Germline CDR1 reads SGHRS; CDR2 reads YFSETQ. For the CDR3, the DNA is TGCGCCAGCAGCTCGGACTCGACAGGGATCTATGGCTACACCTTC. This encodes CASSSDSTGIYGYTF. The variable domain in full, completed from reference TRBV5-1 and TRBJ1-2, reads KAGVTQTPRYLIKTRGQQVTLSCSPISGHRSVSWYQQTPGQGLQFLFEYFSETQRNKGNFPGRFSGRQFSNSRSEMNVSTLELGDSALYLCASSSDSTGIYGYTFGSGTRLTVV.

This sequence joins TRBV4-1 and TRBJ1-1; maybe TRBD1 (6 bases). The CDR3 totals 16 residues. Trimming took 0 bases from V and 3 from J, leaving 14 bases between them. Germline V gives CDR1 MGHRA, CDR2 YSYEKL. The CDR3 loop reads CASSQDDGRGHTEAFF. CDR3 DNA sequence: TGCGCCAGCAGCCAAGATGATGGCAGGGGTCACACTGAAGCTTTCTTT.

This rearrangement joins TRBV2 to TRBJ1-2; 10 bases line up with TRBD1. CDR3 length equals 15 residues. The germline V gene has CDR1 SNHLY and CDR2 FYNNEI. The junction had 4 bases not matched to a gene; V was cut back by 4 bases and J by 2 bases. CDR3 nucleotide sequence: TGTGCCAGCAGTGCGGGACAGGGGAGCAACTATGGCTACACCTTC. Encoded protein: CASSAGQGSNYGYTF.

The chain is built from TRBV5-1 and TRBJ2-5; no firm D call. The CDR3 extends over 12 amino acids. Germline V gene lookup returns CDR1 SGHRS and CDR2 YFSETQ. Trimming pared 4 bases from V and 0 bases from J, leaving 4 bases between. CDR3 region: CASSIDQETQYF. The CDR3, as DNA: TGCGCCAGCAGCATCGACCAAGAGACCCAGTACTTC.